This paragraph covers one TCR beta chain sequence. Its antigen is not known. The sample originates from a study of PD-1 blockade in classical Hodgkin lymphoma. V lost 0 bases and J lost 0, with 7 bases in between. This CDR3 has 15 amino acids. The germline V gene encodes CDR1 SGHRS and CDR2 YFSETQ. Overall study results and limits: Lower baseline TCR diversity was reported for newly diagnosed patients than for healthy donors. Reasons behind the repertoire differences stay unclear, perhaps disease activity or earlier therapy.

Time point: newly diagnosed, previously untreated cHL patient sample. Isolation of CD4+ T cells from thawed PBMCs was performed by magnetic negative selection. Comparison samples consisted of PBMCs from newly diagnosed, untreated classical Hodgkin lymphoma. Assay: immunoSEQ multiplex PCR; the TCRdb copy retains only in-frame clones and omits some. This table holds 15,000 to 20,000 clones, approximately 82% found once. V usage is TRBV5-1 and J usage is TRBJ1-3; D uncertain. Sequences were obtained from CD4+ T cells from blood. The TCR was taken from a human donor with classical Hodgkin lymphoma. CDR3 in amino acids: CASSLDSLSGNTIYF. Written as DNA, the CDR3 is TGCGCCAGCAGCTTGGACAGCCTCTCTGGAAACACCATATATTTT. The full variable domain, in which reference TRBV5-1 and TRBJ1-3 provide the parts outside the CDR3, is KAGVTQTPRYLIKTRGQQVTLSCSPISGHRSVSWYQQTPGQGLQFLFEYFSETQRNKGNFPGRFSGRQFSNSRSEMNVSTLELGDSALYLCASSLDSLSGNTIYFGEGSWLTVV.